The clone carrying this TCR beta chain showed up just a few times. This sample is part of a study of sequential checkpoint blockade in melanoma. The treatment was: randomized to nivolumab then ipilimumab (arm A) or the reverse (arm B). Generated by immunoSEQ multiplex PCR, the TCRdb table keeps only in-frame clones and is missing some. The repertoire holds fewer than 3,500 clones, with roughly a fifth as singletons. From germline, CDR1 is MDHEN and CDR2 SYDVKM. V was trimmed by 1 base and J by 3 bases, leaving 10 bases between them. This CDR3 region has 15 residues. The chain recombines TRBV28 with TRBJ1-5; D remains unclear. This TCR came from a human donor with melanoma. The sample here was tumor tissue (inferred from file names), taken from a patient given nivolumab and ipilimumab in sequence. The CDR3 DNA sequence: TGTGCCAGCAGTTTATACGGTGGAGACAATCAGCCCCAGCATTTT. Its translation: CASSLYGGDNQPQHF. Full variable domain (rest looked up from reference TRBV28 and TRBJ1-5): DVKVTQSSRYLVKRTGEKVFLECVQDMDHENMFWYRQDPGLGLRLIYFSYDVKMKEKGDIPEGYSVSREKKERFSLILESASTNQTSMYLCASSLYGGDNQPQHFGDGTRLSIL.